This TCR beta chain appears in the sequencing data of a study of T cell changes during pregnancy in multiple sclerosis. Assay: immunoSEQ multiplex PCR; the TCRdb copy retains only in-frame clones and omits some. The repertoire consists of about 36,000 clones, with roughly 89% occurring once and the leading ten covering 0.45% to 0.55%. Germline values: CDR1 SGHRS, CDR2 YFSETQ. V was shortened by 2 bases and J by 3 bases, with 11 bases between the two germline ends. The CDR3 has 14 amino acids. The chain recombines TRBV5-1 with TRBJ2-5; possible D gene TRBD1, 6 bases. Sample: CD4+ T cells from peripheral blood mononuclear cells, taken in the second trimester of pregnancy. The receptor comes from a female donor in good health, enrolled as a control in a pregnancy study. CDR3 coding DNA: TGCGCCAGCAGCTTCAGGACAGTTAAAGAGACCCAGTACTTC. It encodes CASSFRTVKETQYF.